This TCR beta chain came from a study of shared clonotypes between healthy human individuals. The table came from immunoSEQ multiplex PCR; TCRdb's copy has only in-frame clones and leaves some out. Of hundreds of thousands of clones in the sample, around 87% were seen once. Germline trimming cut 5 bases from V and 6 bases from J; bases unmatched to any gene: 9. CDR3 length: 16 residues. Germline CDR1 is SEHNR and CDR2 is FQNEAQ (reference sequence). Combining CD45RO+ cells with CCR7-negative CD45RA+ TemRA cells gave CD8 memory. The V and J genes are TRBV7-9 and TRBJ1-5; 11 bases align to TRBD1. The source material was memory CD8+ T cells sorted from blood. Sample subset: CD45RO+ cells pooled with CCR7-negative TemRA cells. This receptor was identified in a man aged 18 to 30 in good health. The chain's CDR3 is CASSLWTGGMGQPQHF. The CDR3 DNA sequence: TGTGCCAGCAGCCTATGGACAGGGGGCATGGGTCAGCCCCAGCATTTT. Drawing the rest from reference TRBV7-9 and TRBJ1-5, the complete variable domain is DTGVSQNPRHKITKRGQNVTFRCDPISEHNRLYWYRQTLGQGPEFLTYFQNEAQLEKSRLLSDRFSAERPKGSFSTLEIQRTEQGDSAMYLCASSLWTGGMGQPQHFGDGTRLSIL.